This T cell receptor beta chain was observed in a study of cytomegalovirus exposure and HLA in healthy donors. Study details: In a later analysis, the 110 or so validation repertoires were reported to have used the same platform as the approximately 670 first-cohort repertoires. Study-wide results and limits: Some TCR beta chains (about 180 of them) were listed as cytomegalovirus-associated. The tendency of first-cohort TCR clusters to co-occur in the roughly 130 validation repertoires emerged from a later analysis.

Germline V gene data show CDR1 as MDHEN and CDR2 as SYDVKM. V was clipped by 1 base and J by 3 bases, with 6 bases between them. The CDR3 extends over 13 amino acids. About this clone: Its cognate antigen is unknown.

Generated by immunoSEQ multiplex PCR, the TCRdb table keeps only in-frame clones and is missing some. This table holds fewer than 200,000 clones, 85% found once. Sequencing was performed on PBMCs. The clonotype comes from a man in his late teens or twenties in good health and CMV-seropositive. The chain is built from TRBV28 and TRBJ1-2; D ambiguous. CDR3 nucleotides: TGTGCCAGCAGTTTATCGGGTTACTATGGCTACACCTTC. Translation: CASSLSGYYGYTF.